This TCR beta chain was captured by sequencing in a study of graft-versus-host responses after intestinal transplantation. Germline V CDR1 and CDR2: SNHLY, FYNNEI. The V and J ends lost 6 bases and 4 bases, in that order; junction bases with no gene match: 2. The CDR3 runs to 14 residues. The assay was immunoSEQ multiplex PCR, and TCRdb's table has in-frame clones only and misses some. The repertoire holds tens of thousands of clones, with about 88% as singletons. With regard to this clone: Its antigen is not identified.

V is TRBV2 and J is TRBJ1-6, with 8 bases lining up with TRBD1. This specimen consisted of unstimulated CD4+ T cells sorted from spleen or lymph node cells, obtained before transplant. The receptor's source is a human donor who was the organ donor for an intestinal transplant. The chain's CDR3 is CASRRTGYNSPLHF. CDR3 DNA: TGTGCCAGCAGGAGGACAGGGTATAATTCACCCCTCCACTTT.